This T cell receptor beta chain was recovered during a study of technical replicates of blood from several donors listed by TCRdb under 2017. Notes on this clone: It has no known antigen specificity. Qualities for individual bases were not recorded, and no much larger clone is one base off.

Library preparation used the immunoSEQ multiplex PCR assay. TCRdb holds this immuneACCESS table with in-frame rearrangements only. Some clones are missing; in checked studies, unresolved V genes explain under half, and the rest has no known cause. The sample table contains around 76,000 clones; only one count was recorded for around nine tenths of them. The ten largest account for 0.25% to 0.35% of the sample. From a lookup of the germline V gene (reference sequence), CDR1 and CDR2 are GTSNPN and SVGIG. Germline trimming: 0 bases from V, 8 bases from J; junction bases outside gene matches: 4. The CDR3 starts with the cysteine, ends with the phenylalanine, and has 13 residues. The sequence is cut down to CDR3 DNA, 39 bases in frame from base 1.

The specimen was T cells isolated from PBMCs. This TCR derives from a human donor in good health. The chain couples TRBV30 to TRBJ2-3; TRBD2 lines up with 8 middle nucleotides. The bases read TGTGCCTGGAGTGTCGGGGGGGTTCCTACGCAGTATTTT. The resulting protein is CAWSVGGVPTQYF.